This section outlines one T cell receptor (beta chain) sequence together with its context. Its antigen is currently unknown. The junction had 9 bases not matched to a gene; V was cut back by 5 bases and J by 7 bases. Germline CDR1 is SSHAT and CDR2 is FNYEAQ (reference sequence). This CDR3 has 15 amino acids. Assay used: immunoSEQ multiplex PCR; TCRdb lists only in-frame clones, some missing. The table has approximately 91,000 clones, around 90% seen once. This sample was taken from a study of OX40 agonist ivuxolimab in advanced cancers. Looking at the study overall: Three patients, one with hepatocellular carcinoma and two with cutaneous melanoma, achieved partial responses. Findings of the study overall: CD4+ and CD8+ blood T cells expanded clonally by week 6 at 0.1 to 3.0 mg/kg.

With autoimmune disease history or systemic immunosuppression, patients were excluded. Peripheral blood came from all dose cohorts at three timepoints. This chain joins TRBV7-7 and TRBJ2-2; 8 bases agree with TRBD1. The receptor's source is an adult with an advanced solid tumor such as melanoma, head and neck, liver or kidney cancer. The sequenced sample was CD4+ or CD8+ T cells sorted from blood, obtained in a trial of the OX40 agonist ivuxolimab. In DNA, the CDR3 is TGTGCCAGCAGCGCCGACAGGGGTCGCGTCGGGGAGCTGTTTTTT. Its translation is CASSADRGRVGELFF. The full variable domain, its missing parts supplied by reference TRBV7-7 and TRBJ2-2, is GAGVSQSPRYKVTKRGQDVTLRCDPISSHATLYWYQQALGQGPEFLTYFNYEAQPDKSGLPSDRFSAERPEGSISTLTIQRTEQRDSAMYRCASSADRGRVGELFFGEGSRLTVL.